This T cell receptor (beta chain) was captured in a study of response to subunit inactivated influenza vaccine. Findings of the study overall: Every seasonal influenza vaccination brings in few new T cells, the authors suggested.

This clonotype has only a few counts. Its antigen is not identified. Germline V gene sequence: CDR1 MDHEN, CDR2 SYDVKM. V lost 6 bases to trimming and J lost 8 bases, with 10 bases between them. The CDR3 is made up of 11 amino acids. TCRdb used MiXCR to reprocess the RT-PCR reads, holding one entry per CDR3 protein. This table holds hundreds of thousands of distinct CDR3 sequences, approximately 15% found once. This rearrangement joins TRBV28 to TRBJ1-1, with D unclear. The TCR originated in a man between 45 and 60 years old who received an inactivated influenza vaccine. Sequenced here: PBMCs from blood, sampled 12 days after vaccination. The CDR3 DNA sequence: TGTGCCAGCAGCTTACAGAGAGAAGCTTTCTTT. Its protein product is CASSLQREAFF.